Following are 8 T cell receptor beta chains from one sample sequenced in a study of cytomegalovirus exposure and HLA in healthy donors (dated by TCRdb to about 2017). The protocol used for the library was the immunoSEQ multiplex PCR assay. The multiplex PCR relied on a mix of 60 forward primers for TCR Vbeta segments and 13 reverse primers for TCR Jbeta segments. TCRdb re-hosts the immuneACCESS table, in-frame sequences only. Its copies lack some clones; in the studies checked, an unresolved V gene accounts for under half of them, and the cause for the rest is not known. The sample table holds under 200,000 clones, of which about three quarters were seen once. About 2.4% of the sample comes from the top ten. Sequencing was performed on PBMCs. The receptor source for this set is a woman in her forties in good health and CMV-seropositive.

This chain joins TRBV2 and TRBJ2-2; a weak D match, TRBD2 (6 bases). Germline V gene lookup returns CDR1 SNHLY and CDR2 FYNNEI. The CDR3 contains 14 residues. Deletions cut 4 bases from V and 5 bases from J, with 11 bases between. In nucleotides, the CDR3 is TGTGCCAGCAGTGCCCGGGAGTGGACCGGGGAGCTGTTTTTT. Its protein product is CASSAREWTGELFF.

The chain is built from TRBV19 and TRBJ1-5; the D is unclear. The ends were cut back, 9 bases at V and 6 bases at J, with 18 bases in the middle. Germline CDR1 is LNHDA and CDR2 is SQIVND (reference sequence). The CDR3 consists of 14 residues. The CDR3 DNA is TGTGCCAGGTACTTGCCAGGCTTAACTCAGCCCCAGCATTTT. Translation: CARYLPGLTQPQHF. The entire variable domain, with the rest obtained from reference TRBV19 and TRBJ1-5, is as follows: DGGITQSPKYLFRKEGQNVTLSCEQNLNHDAMYWYRQDPGQGLRLIYYSQIVNDFQKGDIAEGYSVSREKKESFPLTVTSAQKNPTAFYLCARYLPGLTQPQHFGDGTRLSIL.

The V and J genes are TRBV2 and TRBJ2-1, with a tentative D call TRBD1 (5 bases). Germline lookup yields CDR1 SNHLY and CDR2 FYNNEI. The CDR3 totals 12 residues. V lost 5 bases and J lost 7, with 9 bases in between. The CDR3 region is CASSQGYNEQFF. The CDR3 region has the DNA TGTGCCAGCAGTCAGGGCTATAATGAGCAGTTCTTC.

The CDR3 region has the DNA TGCGCCAGCAGCAGGGACGGGAGGGCAGCAACTGAAGCTTTCTTT. It codes for CASSRDGRAATEAFF. The V and J genes are TRBV5-1 and TRBJ1-1; D possibly corresponds to TRBD1 (5 bases). Germline values: CDR1 SGHRS, CDR2 YFSETQ. Trimming removed 4 bases from V and 5 bases from J, with 18 bases in between. This CDR3 contains 15 residues.

The chain couples TRBV29-1 to TRBJ2-1, with TRBD1 matching over 8 bases. CDR3 length: 13 amino acids. CDR1 is SQVTM, CDR2 ANQGSEA, per germline. J gave up 9 bases and V 3 bases, and 7 bases lay outside the gene matches. Here the CDR3 DNA reads TGCAGCGTTGAGGAACCGGGACAGGTTGAGCAGTTCTTC. It encodes CSVEEPGQVEQFF.

The chain uses TRBV2 and TRBJ2-7, with a possible D match to TRBD2 (7 bases). V was pared by 4 bases and J by 1 base, with 11 bases between. Germline V CDR1 and CDR2: SNHLY, FYNNEI. The CDR3 totals 14 residues. CDR3 coding DNA: TGTGCCAGCAGTGGGGGGCGGGAGTCCTACGAGCAGTACTTC. Translation: CASSGGRESYEQYF.

This chain links TRBV7-2 with TRBJ2-7; 10 nucleotides match TRBD2. Per the germline V gene, CDR1 is SGHTA and CDR2 is FQGNSA. The CDR3 sequence is 14 residues long. V lost 3 bases, J lost 7 bases, and 6 bases stayed unmatched. The CDR3 DNA reads TGTGCCAGCAGCTTGGCCCAGCGGGGGGGGGAGCAGTACTTC. It is translated as CASSLAQRGGEQYF.

Comment on this clone: At one end, the junction sequence differs from germline, possibly due to a read error. The V gene is TRBV7-9, the J gene TRBJ2-7, with unresolved D. CDR3 length equals 16 residues. Germline CDR1 reads SEHNR; CDR2 reads FQNEAQ (reference sequence). CDR3 amino acids: CSSSDYMTESRYEQYF. The CDR3 DNA follows: TGTTCCAGCAGCGATTATATGACGGAGAGTAGGTACGAGCAGTACTTC.